The 14 T cell receptor beta chains listed next were all sequenced from one sample in a study of blood T cells in healthy people across ages. The authors ran a second PCR of 7 to 11 cycles using a sample-barcoded 5' primer and a J-beta primer mix. Each CDR3 protein gets one entry after TCRdb re-called the 5' RACE reads with MiXCR. The sample has roughly 930,000 distinct CDR3 sequences; roughly 43% are singletons. Sequencing input: blood. All receptors derive from a man under 40 in good health.

This clonotype was detected once. In DNA form, the CDR3 reads TGCAGTGCTAGAGGACAGCCCAATCAGCCCCAGCATTTT. Its translation is CSARGQPNQPQHF. The J gene is TRBJ1-5, the V gene TRBV20-1; tentatively, D is TRBD1 (5 bases). This CDR3 spans 13 amino acids. In germline, CDR1 is DFQATT, CDR2 SNEGSKA (reference sequence). V shed 1 base and J shed 3 bases, with 7 bases lying between them.

The chain couples TRBV4-1 to TRBJ2-6, with a possible D match to TRBD1 (5 bases). With 2 bases removed from V and 11 bases from J, the gap between germline ends came to 28 bases. The CDR3 has 19 residues. From germline, CDR1 is MGHRA and CDR2 YSYEKL. The CDR3: CASSQYFPQDSRDPYVLTF. The DNA of the CDR3 is TGCGCCAGCAGCCAATACTTCCCCCAAGACAGTCGAGACCCGTACGTCCTGACTTTC.

V is TRBV13 and J is TRBJ2-1; D is ambiguous. Germline V gene data show CDR1 as PRHDT and CDR2 as FYEKMQ (reference sequence). The CDR3 has 12 amino acids. Trimming cost V 5 bases and J 8 bases, with 10 bases left between them. CDR3 bases: TGTGCCAGCAGCGAAACCCGGTATGAGCAGTTCTTC. It translates to CASSETRYEQFF.

The J gene is TRBJ2-1, the V gene TRBV3-1; D is tentatively TRBD1 or TRBD2 (6 bases each). V was pared by 4 bases and J by 10 bases, with 20 bases between. This CDR3 has 15 amino acids. The germline gives CDR1 LGHDT, CDR2 YNNKEL (reference sequence). The CDR3 here is CASSPTGRGRLEQFF. The CDR3, as DNA: TGTGCCAGCAGCCCGACGGGTCGGGGGCGCCTAGAGCAGTTCTTC.

This clonotype appeared once. V is TRBV5-1 and J is TRBJ1-2; D remains ambiguous. The CDR3 sequence is 16 residues long. The V end was cut by 0 bases, the J end by 4 bases, with 16 bases between. Germline V CDR1 and CDR2: SGHRS, YFSETQ. Written as DNA, the CDR3 is TGCGCCAGCAGCTTGGTTGCGGCAGTTGGTCTCTATGGCTACACCTTC. Translating gives CASSLVAAVGLYGYTF.

The chain has TRBV5-1 and TRBJ1-1; D remains unclear. Germline V gene lookup returns CDR1 SGHRS and CDR2 YFSETQ. V lost 2 bases and J lost 0, with 8 bases in between. CDR3 length: 14 amino acids. The CDR3 sequence is CASSFLDMNTEAFF. As DNA, the CDR3 is TGCGCCAGCAGCTTCCTTGACATGAACACTGAAGCTTTCTTT.

This clonotype was recorded a few times. The chain combines TRBV27 with TRBJ1-4, with 12 nucleotides matching TRBD1. J lost 8 bases, V lost 4 bases, and 11 bases had no gene match. The length of the CDR3 is 17 residues. Germline assignment: CDR1 MNHEY and CDR2 SMNVEV (reference sequence). CDR3 in DNA: TGTGCCAGCAGTTCCCCGGGACAGGGGGCGCAGGGCGAAAAACTGTTTTTT. This codes for CASSSPGQGAQGEKLFF.

The sample holds one count of this clonotype. This chain uses TRBV12-3 or TRBV12-4 with TRBJ2-1, with 7 bases lining up with TRBD2. Trimming removed 8 bases from V and 0 bases from J; junction bases left unmatched: 4. The CDR3 length is 14 residues. The chain's CDR3 is CASHAGVSYNEQFF. CDR3 nucleotide sequence: TGTGCCAGCCATGCGGGGGTCTCCTACAATGAGCAGTTCTTC.

This clonotype was observed once. V usage is TRBV6-6 and J usage is TRBJ2-7; 7 bases are a match to TRBD1. The J call may be incorrect, as the DNA end agrees better with TRBJ2-5. There are 17 residues in the CDR3. Germline values: CDR1 MNHNY, CDR2 SVGAGI (reference sequence). CDR3 residues: CASSYPMKGAVGETQYF. CDR3 bases: TGTGCCAGCAGTTACCCCATGAAGGGGGCGGTGGGAGAGACCCAGTACTTC.

The V call is TRBV28, the J call TRBJ2-7; D unresolved. The J call may be faulty, since TRBJ2-5 better matches the DNA end. The CDR3 length is 13 residues. Germline V gene data show CDR1 as MDHEN and CDR2 as SYDVKM. The CDR3 loop reads CASSVGIEETQYF. The CDR3 DNA is TGTGCCAGCAGTGTGGGGATCGAGGAGACCCAGTACTTC.

This chain uses TRBV3-1 with TRBJ2-6; maybe TRBD1 (6 bases). Trimming removed 2 bases at V and 0 bases at J, with 14 bases between. The germline gives CDR1 LGHDT, CDR2 YNNKEL (reference sequence). The CDR3 spans 18 residues. The CDR3 DNA sequence: TGTGCCAGCAGCCAACCCAAGACAGGTTTCTCTGGGGCCAACGTCCTGACTTTC. It codes for CASSQPKTGFSGANVLTF. Drawing the rest from reference TRBV3-1 and TRBJ2-6, the complete variable domain is DTAVSQTPKYLVTQMGNDKSIKCEQNLGHDTMYWYKQDSKKFLKIMFSYNNKELIINETVPNRFSPKSPDKAHLNLHINSLELGDSAVYFCASSQPKTGFSGANVLTFGAGSRLTVL.

This chain uses TRBV7-2 with TRBJ2-5, with TRBD2 as a possible D gene (5 bases). CDR3 length: 14 residues. The V gene's germline CDR1 is SGHTA and CDR2 FQGNSA. The germline V and J ends were trimmed by 0 bases and 2 bases, with 7 bases remaining between them. CDR3 region: CASSLAREQETQYF. CDR3 sequence (DNA): TGTGCCAGCAGCTTAGCCCGGGAACAAGAGACCCAGTACTTC.

V gene TRBV21-1 combines with J gene TRBJ2-7. TRBV21-1 is marked as a pseudogene. This CDR3 is built from 15 residues. The CDR3 here is CASSKVIHHGYEQYF. The CDR3 DNA sequence: TGTGCCAGCAGCAAAGTTATACACCACGGGTACGAGCAGTACTTC.

The CDR3 DNA reads TGCAGTGCCGGGGACTCCCGGAGCTCCTACGAGCAGTACTTC. Translated: CSAGDSRSSYEQYF. The chain employs TRBV20-1 and TRBJ2-7; D is perhaps TRBD2 (6 bases). CDR1 is DFQATT, CDR2 SNEGSKA, per germline (reference sequence). The CDR3 has 14 amino acids. The V gene lost 6 bases and the J gene lost 0 bases, with 15 bases spanning the gap.